One sample yielded the 24 T cell receptor beta chains listed below, sequenced in a study of a mutant IDH1 vaccine in newly diagnosed glioma. Time point of the sample: week 47, end of study. What each vaccine dose contained was 300 ug of mutant IDH1 20-mer peptide, accompanied by topical imiquimod. Only in-frame clones appear in the TCRdb table, and some are missing; sequencing was by immunoSEQ multiplex PCR. Here the sample spans fewer than 25,000 clones, approximately 81% being singletons. These receptors have no known antigen. The sequencing here drew on PBMCs, taken from a glioma patient whose treatment included an IDH1 peptide vaccine. The source of these receptors is a man aged 35 to 55 with glioma.

The J gene is TRBJ1-1, the V gene TRBV5-4; D uncertain. The length of the CDR3 is 11 residues. Trimming cost V 3 bases and J 1 base, with 1 base left between them. Germline-derived CDR1 and CDR2 are SGHNT and YYREEE (reference sequence). In nucleotides, the CDR3 is TGTGCCAGCAGCTCGAACACTGAAGCTTTCTTT. It is translated as CASSSNTEAFF.

The chain recombines TRBV18 with TRBJ2-3, with D unresolved. The germline V gene has CDR1 KGHSH and CDR2 LQKENI. With 3 bases removed from V and 0 bases from J, the gap between germline ends came to 10 bases. CDR3 length: 15 residues. The DNA of the CDR3 is TGTGCCAGCTCACCCCGTGACGGAAGCACAGATACGCAGTATTTT. Protein product: CASSPRDGSTDTQYF.

As for this clone: The junction and the germline gene differ at one end; a read error may be behind it. The chain uses TRBV13 and TRBJ2-7; no clear D. Germline CDR1 and CDR2: PRHDT and FYEKMQ (reference sequence). The CDR3 has 12 amino acids. CDR3 DNA sequence: TGTGCCAGCAGCCCCCTTTCCTTCGAGCAGTACTTC. Encoded protein: CASSPLSFEQYF.

This chain uses TRBV9 with TRBJ1-5; 8 nucleotides agree with TRBD1. Looked up from germline, CDR1 is SGDLS and CDR2 is YYNGEE. CDR3 length: 15 amino acids. After removal of 0 bases from V and 4 bases from J, the junction contained 3 bases not matched to a gene. CDR3 sequence: CASSVGGQGNQPQHF. The CDR3 region has the DNA TGTGCCAGCAGCGTAGGAGGACAGGGTAATCAGCCCCAGCATTTT.

V is TRBV7-3 and J is TRBJ1-1; TRBD1 matches at 10 bases. The germline gives CDR1 SGHTA, CDR2 FQGTGA. The CDR3 runs 15 residues. V lost 2 bases, J lost 5 bases, and 5 bases stayed unmatched. The CDR3 is CASSLDRGRWTEAFF. The DNA of the CDR3 is TGTGCCAGCAGCTTAGACAGGGGGCGATGGACTGAAGCTTTCTTT.

CDR3 DNA: TGCAGCGTTGAAGATATGGGGGCTGGGCAGTTCTTC. It specifies CSVEDMGAGQFF. The chain joins TRBV29-1 to TRBJ2-1; D perhaps matches TRBD1 (6 bases). The CDR3 is 12 residues long. Germline loops: CDR1 SQVTM, CDR2 ANQGSEA. With 0 bases removed from V and 12 bases from J, the gap between germline ends came to 12 bases.

This rearrangement joins TRBV6-6 to TRBJ1-1, with 8 positions matching TRBD1. CDR3 length equals 15 residues. CDR1 and CDR2 (germline): MNHNY, SVGAGI (reference sequence). V lost 2 bases to trimming and J lost 3 bases; unmatched junction nucleotides: 5. In nucleotides, the CDR3 is TGTGCCAGCAGTTACCAGGACAGGGCATACACTGAAGCTTTCTTT. Translation: CASSYQDRAYTEAFF.

This clone showed up just once. In DNA form, the CDR3 reads TGTGCCAGCAGCCCCTATGGTGGGATCAACACTGAAGCTTTCTTT. The encoded protein is CASSPYGGINTEAFF. The V call is TRBV7-8, the J call TRBJ1-1; D call uncertain. Trimming cost V 5 bases and J 2 bases, with 15 bases left between them. There are 15 residues in the CDR3. Per germline, CDR1 SGHVS and CDR2 FQNEAQ. Together with reference TRBV7-8 and TRBJ1-1, the CDR3 gives the full variable domain: GAGVSQSPRYKVAKRGQDVALRCDPISGHVSLFWYQQALGQGPEFLTYFQNEAQLDKSGLPSDRFFAERPEGSVSTLKIQRTQQEDSAVYLCASSPYGGINTEAFFGQGTRLTVV.

The V gene is TRBV4-1, the J gene TRBJ2-1, with TRBD2 matching over 11 bases. Germline V CDR1 and CDR2: MGHRA, YSYEKL. The junction had 3 bases not matched to a gene; V was cut back by 4 bases and J by 10 bases. The CDR3 loop spans 13 amino acids. Here the CDR3 reads CASSPLAGGEQFF. The CDR3 DNA reads TGCGCCAGCAGCCCGCTAGCGGGAGGAGAGCAGTTCTTC.

V usage is TRBV7-9 and J usage is TRBJ2-7, with 9 bases that match TRBD1. The CDR3 has 17 residues. Trimming took 3 bases from V and 0 from J; bases not matched to a gene: 9. Germline V gene lookup returns CDR1 SEHNR and CDR2 FQNEAQ (reference sequence). CDR3: CASSLGQGGHSSYEQYF. In DNA, the CDR3 is TGTGCCAGCAGCTTGGGACAGGGCGGTCACAGCTCCTACGAGCAGTACTTC.

The table lists this clone with a few counts. This sequence joins TRBV5-4 and TRBJ2-4; TRBD1 matches at 9 bases. V lost 0 bases and J lost 5; bases outside the gene matches: 0. Germline CDR1 is SGHNT and CDR2 is YYREEE (reference sequence). This CDR3 is built from 14 residues. For the CDR3, the DNA is TGTGCCAGCAGCTTGGGGACAGGGGAAAACATTCAGTACTTC. Amino acid sequence: CASSLGTGENIQYF.

The chain carries TRBV29-1 and TRBJ2-7; D not resolved. The V gene's germline CDR1 is SQVTM and CDR2 ANQGSEA. This CDR3 is 12 amino acids long. V was clipped by 4 bases and J by 2 bases, with 9 bases between them. The CDR3 is CSVGPDPYEQYF. DNA of the CDR3: TGCAGCGTTGGCCCTGATCCCTACGAGCAGTACTTC.

V and J are TRBV9 and TRBJ2-7; D not certain. Per germline, CDR1 SGDLS and CDR2 YYNGEE. This CDR3 is 14 amino acids long. V lost 3 bases to trimming and J lost 3 bases, with 13 bases between them. The CDR3 region is CASSGLGTHYEQYF. The CDR3 region has the DNA TGTGCCAGCAGCGGTCTCGGAACCCACTACGAGCAGTACTTC.

The V gene is TRBV19, the J gene TRBJ2-7; the match to TRBD1 covers 8 bases. Trimming took 4 bases from V and 3 from J; bases not matched to a gene: 5. This CDR3 spans 14 amino acids. Germline V CDR1 and CDR2: LNHDA, SQIVND (reference sequence). CDR3 protein: CASSNGQGSYEQYF. CDR3 DNA sequence: TGTGCCAGTAGTAACGGACAGGGAAGCTACGAGCAGTACTTC.

The chain has TRBV5-1 and TRBJ2-3; D gene ambiguous. Germline CDR1 and CDR2: SGHRS and YFSETQ. V was pared by 2 bases and J by 3 bases, with 4 bases between. The CDR3 runs 12 residues. The CDR3 is CASSLTTDTQYF. The DNA for the CDR3 is TGCGCCAGCAGCTTAACAACAGATACGCAGTATTTT.

This clone was recorded only once. The CDR3 nucleotides read TGTGCCAGCAGCCCCGGGACAGCAACAGATACGCAGTATTTT. It codes for CASSPGTATDTQYF. The rearrangement uses TRBV7-9 and TRBJ2-3, with TRBD1 matching over 7 bases. V was clipped by 5 bases and J by 3 bases; unmatched bases: 5. Germline CDR1 is SEHNR and CDR2 is FQNEAQ (reference sequence). This CDR3 comprises 14 residues.

V is TRBV29-1 and J is TRBJ2-5; D ambiguous. The V end was cut by 2 bases, the J end by 0 bases, with 4 bases between. CDR3 length: 12 residues. The germline V gene has CDR1 SQVTM and CDR2 ANQGSEA. CDR3 DNA: TGCAGCGTTGAACATTACCAAGAGACCCAGTACTTC. Translating gives CSVEHYQETQYF.

This clone has more than one count but fewer than ten. This chain uses TRBV4-2 with TRBJ1-5; no definite D call. The CDR3 is 12 residues long. Germline CDR1 and CDR2: LGHNA and YNFKEQ. V lost 1 base and J lost 7, with 5 bases in between. The CDR3 spells CASSQGGQPQHF. For the CDR3, the DNA is TGTGCCAGCAGCCAAGGAGGGCAGCCCCAGCATTTT.

The gene calls are TRBV10-2 and TRBJ2-1; the match to TRBD2 covers 13 bases. Germline lookup yields CDR1 WSHSY and CDR2 SAAADI. The CDR3 covers 15 residues. With V trimmed by 8 bases and J by 8 bases, 9 bases remained unmatched. The CDR3 DNA is TGCGCCAGCCGATCCGGACTAGCGGGAGATTATGAGCAGTTCTTC. Translated: CASRSGLAGDYEQFF.

Points on this clone: One end of the junction does not line up with germline, which may come from a read error. The V gene is TRBV7-2, the J gene TRBJ2-1, with TRBD2 as a possible D gene (6 bases). The CDR3 extends over 13 amino acids. Germline V gives CDR1 SGHTA, CDR2 FQGNSA. This CDR3 reads CASSLSLLAHGVF. The CDR3 coding sequence is TGTGCCAGCAGCTTATCGCTTCTAGCGCACGGGGTCTTC. The entire variable domain, with the rest obtained from reference TRBV7-2 and TRBJ2-1, is as follows: GAGVSQSPSNKVTEKGKDVELRCDPISGHTALYWYRQSLGQGLEFLIYFQGNSAPDKSGLPSDRFSAERTGGSVSTLTIQRTQQEDSAVYLCASSLSLLAHGVFGPGTRLTVL.

J is TRBJ2-3 and V is TRBV2, with D possibly being TRBD1 or TRBD2 (5 bases each). This CDR3 region has 14 residues. V dropped 10 bases and J dropped 3 bases, with 17 bases sitting between them. Germline assignment: CDR1 SNHLY and CDR2 FYNNEI. As DNA, the CDR3 is TGTGCCACCTCCCGGGACGGAGGAACAGATACGCAGTATTTT. Protein sequence: CATSRDGGTDTQYF.

This chain joins TRBV7-2 and TRBJ2-7; D may correspond to TRBD1 or TRBD2 (5 bases each). V was trimmed by 4 bases and J by 2 bases, leaving 15 bases between them. CDR3 size: 15 residues. Germline V CDR1 and CDR2: SGHTA, FQGNSA. Here the CDR3 reads CASSWPGRQTYEQYF. DNA for the CDR3: TGTGCCAGCAGCTGGCCGGGGCGGCAAACCTACGAGCAGTACTTC. Full variable domain (rest looked up from reference TRBV7-2 and TRBJ2-7): GAGVSQSPSNKVTEKGKDVELRCDPISGHTALYWYRQSLGQGLEFLIYFQGNSAPDKSGLPSDRFSAERTGGSVSTLTIQRTQQEDSAVYLCASSWPGRQTYEQYFGPGTRLTVT.

The chain combines TRBV13 with TRBJ1-3, with D unclear. This CDR3 contains 16 residues. The germline V and J ends were trimmed by 0 bases and 2 bases, with 11 bases remaining between them. The germline V gene encodes CDR1 PRHDT and CDR2 FYEKMQ (reference sequence). The CDR3 sequence is CASSLGLGGTGNTIYF. CDR3 DNA sequence: TGTGCCAGCAGCTTAGGCCTAGGAGGCACTGGAAACACCATATATTTT.

The chain has TRBV7-2 and TRBJ1-4; maybe TRBD1 (6 bases). Germline CDR1 and CDR2: SGHTA and FQGNSA. Trimming pared 5 bases from V and 7 bases from J, leaving 11 bases between. The CDR3 has 13 residues. The CDR3 here is CASSPQGGEKLFF. The CDR3 DNA is TGTGCCAGCAGCCCACAGGGAGGTGAAAAACTGTTTTTT.